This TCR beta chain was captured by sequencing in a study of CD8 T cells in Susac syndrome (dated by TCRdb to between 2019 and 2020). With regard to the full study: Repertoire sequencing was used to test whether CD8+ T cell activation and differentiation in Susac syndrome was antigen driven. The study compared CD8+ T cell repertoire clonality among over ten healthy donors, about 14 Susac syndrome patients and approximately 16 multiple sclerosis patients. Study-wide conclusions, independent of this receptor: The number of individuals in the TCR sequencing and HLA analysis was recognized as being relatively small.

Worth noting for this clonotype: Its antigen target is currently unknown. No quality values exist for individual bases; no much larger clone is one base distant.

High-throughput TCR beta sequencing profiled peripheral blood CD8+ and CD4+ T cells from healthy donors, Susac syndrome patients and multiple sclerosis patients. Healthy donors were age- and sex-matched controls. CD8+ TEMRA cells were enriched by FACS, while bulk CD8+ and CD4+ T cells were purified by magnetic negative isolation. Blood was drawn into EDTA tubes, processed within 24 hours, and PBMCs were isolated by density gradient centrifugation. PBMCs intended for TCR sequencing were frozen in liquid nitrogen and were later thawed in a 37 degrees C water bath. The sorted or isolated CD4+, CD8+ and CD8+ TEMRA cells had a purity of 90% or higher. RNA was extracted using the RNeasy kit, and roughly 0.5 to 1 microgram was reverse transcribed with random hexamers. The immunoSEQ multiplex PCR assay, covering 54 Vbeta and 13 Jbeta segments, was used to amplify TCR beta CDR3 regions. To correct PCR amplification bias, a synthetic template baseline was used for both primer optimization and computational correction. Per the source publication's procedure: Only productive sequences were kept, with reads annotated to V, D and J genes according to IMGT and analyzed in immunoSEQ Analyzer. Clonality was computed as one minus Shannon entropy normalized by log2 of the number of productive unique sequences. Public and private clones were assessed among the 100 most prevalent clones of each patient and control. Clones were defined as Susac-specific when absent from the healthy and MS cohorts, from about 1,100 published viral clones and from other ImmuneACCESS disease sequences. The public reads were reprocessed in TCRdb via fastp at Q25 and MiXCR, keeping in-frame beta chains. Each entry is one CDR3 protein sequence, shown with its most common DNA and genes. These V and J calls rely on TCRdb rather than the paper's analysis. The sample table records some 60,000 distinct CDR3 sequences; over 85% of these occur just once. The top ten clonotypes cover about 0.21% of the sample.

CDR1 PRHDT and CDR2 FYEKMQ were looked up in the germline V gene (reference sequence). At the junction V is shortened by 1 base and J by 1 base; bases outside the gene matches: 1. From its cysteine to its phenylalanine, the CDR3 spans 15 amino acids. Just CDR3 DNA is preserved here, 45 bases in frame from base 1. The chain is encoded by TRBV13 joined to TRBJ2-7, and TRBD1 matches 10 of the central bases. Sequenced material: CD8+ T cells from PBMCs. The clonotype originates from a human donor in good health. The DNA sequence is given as TGTGCCAGCAGCTTAGCGGGACAGGGGTCCTACGAGCAGTACTTC. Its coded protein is CASSLAGQGSYEQYF.